Described below is a single T cell receptor (beta chain) sequence and its context. Its antigen is still unknown. V was pared by 4 bases and J by 4 bases, with 14 bases between. The CDR3 consists of 14 residues. Germline assignment: CDR1 SGHRS and CDR2 YFSETQ. This sample is drawn from a study of identical twins. Findings of the study overall: Abundant beta clonotypes from cord blood bore fewer insertions; memory repertoires lacked this pattern.

TCRdb re-called the 5' RACE reads through MiXCR, storing one row per CDR3 protein. Of approximately 190,000 distinct CDR3 sequences listed, less than 20% are singletons. This sample also appeared in a second study, on T cells expressing NK-cell markers.

The TCR originated in a woman between 18 and 29 years old in good health. The specimen was CD8+ T cells sorted from blood. The chain is built from TRBV5-1 and TRBJ1-1; D perhaps matches TRBD1 (6 bases). In DNA form, the CDR3 reads TGCGCCAGCAGCCTCTTGCGGGGGGCCACTGAAGCTTTCTTT. Translation gives CASSLLRGATEAFF.